A selection of T cell receptor beta chains follows, all from one sample in a study of blood T cells in healthy people across ages. TCRdb processed the 5' RACE reads anew with MiXCR; each CDR3 protein has one entry. The sample lists over 1,200,000 distinct CDR3 sequences, almost 60% occurring once. Sequencing was done on a sample of blood. The origin of the receptors is a man younger than 35 in good health. CDR3s include the opening cysteine and the closing phenylalanine or tryptophan. D genes are given only for firm matches. Not every row has a clone size; where given, it reads once, few, many or a size class.

j_call | clone_size | v_call | d_call | cdr3_nt | cdr3_aa
TRBJ1-1 | NA | TRBV14 | NA | TGTGCCAGCAGCCTTGGGACTTTCACTGAAGCTTTCTTT | CASSLGTFTEAFF
TRBJ2-7 | NA | TRBV6-5 | TRBD2 | TGTGCCAGCAGTTATGACAGGGAGGCGACTAGCGGGAGCTACGAGCAGTACTTC | CASSYDREATSGSYEQYF
TRBJ2-5 | NA | TRBV6-2/TRBV6-3 | NA | TGTGCCAGCAGCCGAGGGTGGAATTTGGAGACCCAGTACTTC | CASSRGWNLETQYF
TRBJ2-7 | NA | TRBV5-1 | NA | TGCGCCAGCAGCTTGGGGGACGCTCCCTACGAGCAGTACTTC | CASSLGDAPYEQYF
TRBJ2-7 | once | TRBV11-1 | TRBD2 | TGTGCCAGCAGGCAAACCGGGGGGTCCTACGAGCAGTACTTC | CASRQTGGSYEQYF
TRBJ2-6 | NA | TRBV20-1 | NA | TGCATTGCTAATCAGGGGCTCGACCTTAGGGGGGCCAACGTCCTGACTTTC | CIANQGLDLRGANVLTF
TRBJ2-6 | NA | TRBV4-3 | NA | TGCGCCAGCAGCCAAGATAGAGGGGCCCCTAGCTCTGGGGCCAACGTCCTGACTTTC | CASSQDRGAPSSGANVLTF
TRBJ2-4 | NA | TRBV7-9 | NA | TGTGCCAGCAGCTATGGCGGGGACAAAAACATTCAGTACTTC | CASSYGGDKNIQYF
TRBJ1-1 | few | TRBV9 | TRBD1 | TGTGCCAGCAGCCCTCAGACAGGGGACGAGGCTTTCTTT | CASSPQTGDEAFF
TRBJ1-1 | few | TRBV27 | NA | TGTGCCAGCAGTTTCTCAGGGGCGAACACTGAAGCTTTCTTT | CASSFSGANTEAFF
TRBJ2-5 | NA | TRBV28 | NA | TGTGCCAGCAGCCCCATAGGGGGTCTACAAGAGACCCAGTACTTC | CASSPIGGLQETQYF
TRBJ2-3 | NA | TRBV12-3/TRBV12-4 | NA | TGTGCCAGCAGTTTAATCGGGGGTCACACAGATACGCAGTATTTT | CASSLIGGHTDTQYF
TRBJ1-2 | NA | TRBV12-3/TRBV12-4 | NA | TGTGCCAGCAGCCCTGACAGAAAAAGTTATGGCTACACCTTC | CASSPDRKSYGYTF
TRBJ2-7 | NA | TRBV27 | TRBD2 | TGTGCCAGCAGTATTAGCGGGAGGCCAACGTACGAGCAGTACTTC | CASSISGRPTYEQYF
TRBJ2-3 | NA | TRBV5-1 | TRBD1 | TGCGCCAGCTACAGGGGAAGTAGCACAGATACGCAGTATTTT | CASYRGSSTDTQYF
TRBJ1-1 | NA | TRBV5-1 | NA | TGCGCCAGCGGAACAGGAGGCTTGAACACTGAAGCTTTCTTT | CASGTGGLNTEAFF
TRBJ2-3 | NA | TRBV5-1 | NA | TGCGCCAGCAGCGGGTCTGGACAATCCAATACGCAGTATTTT | CASSGSGQSNTQYF
TRBJ2-5 | few | TRBV10-3 | NA | TGTGCCATCAGTGAGTTGACAGACCAAGAGACCCAGTACTTC | CAISELTDQETQYF
TRBJ1-2 | few | TRBV27 | TRBD1 | TGTGCCAGCAGCAAAACAGGGGGCGAGTTTGGCTACACCTTC | CASSKTGGEFGYTF